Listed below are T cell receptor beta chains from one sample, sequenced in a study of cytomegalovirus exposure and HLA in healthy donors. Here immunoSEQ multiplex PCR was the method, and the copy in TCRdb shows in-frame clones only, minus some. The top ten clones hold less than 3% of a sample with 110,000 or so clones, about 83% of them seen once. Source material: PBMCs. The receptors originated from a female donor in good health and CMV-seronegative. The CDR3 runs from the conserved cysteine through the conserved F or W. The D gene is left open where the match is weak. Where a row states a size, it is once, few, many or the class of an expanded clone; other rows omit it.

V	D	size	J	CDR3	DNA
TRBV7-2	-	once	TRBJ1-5	CASSLVSRGNQPQHF	TGTGCCAGCAGCTTAGTTTCCCGGGGCAATCAGCCCCAGCATTTT
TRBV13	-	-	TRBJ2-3	CASKRGPSTDTQYF	TGTGCCAGCAAAAGAGGCCCAAGCACAGATACGCAGTATTTT
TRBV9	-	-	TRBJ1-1	CASSVSVNTEAFF	TGTGCCAGCAGCGTATCCGTGAACACTGAAGCTTTCTTT
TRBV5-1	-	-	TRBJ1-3	CASSIGHSSSGNTIYF	TGCGCCAGCAGCATAGGACACTCAAGCTCTGGAAACACCATATATTTT
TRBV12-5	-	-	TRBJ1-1	CASGFGGTTEAFF	TGTGCTAGTGGTTTTGGGGGGACCACTGAAGCTTTCTTT
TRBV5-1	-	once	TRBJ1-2	CASSLDGFYGYTF	TGCGCCAGCAGCTTGGACGGTTTCTATGGCTACACCTTC
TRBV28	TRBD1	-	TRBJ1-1	CASSLGGARTEAFF	TGTGCCAGCAGTCTAGGGGGCGCAAGGACTGAAGCTTTCTTT
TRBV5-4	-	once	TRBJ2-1	CASSLRRMSGHVYNEQFF	TGTGCCAGCAGCTTGAGACGCATGAGCGGGCACGTATACAATGAGCAGTTCTTC
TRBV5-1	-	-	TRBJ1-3	CASSPTARSGNTIYF	TGCGCCAGCAGCCCCACCGCCCGGTCTGGAAACACCATATATTTT
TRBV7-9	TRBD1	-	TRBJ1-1	CASSLGGQGGTEAFF	TGTGCCAGCAGCTTAGGGGGACAGGGGGGCACTGAAGCTTTCTTT
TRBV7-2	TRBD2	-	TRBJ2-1	CASSPRGRGAENEQFF	TGTGCCAGCAGCCCAAGAGGGCGGGGGGCGGAGAATGAGCAGTTCTTC
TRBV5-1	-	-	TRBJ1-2	CASSLDTGKKRGYTF	TGCGCCAGCAGCTTGGACACCGGGAAGAAAAGGGGCTACACCTTC
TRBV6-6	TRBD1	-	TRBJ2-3	CASHDRDRATDTQYF	TGTGCCAGCCACGACCGGGACAGGGCCACAGATACGCAGTATTTT
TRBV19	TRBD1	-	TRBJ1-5	CASSIPMGQGVLRTQHF	TGTGCCAGTAGTATACCAATGGGACAGGGGGTCTTAAGGACCCAGCATTTT
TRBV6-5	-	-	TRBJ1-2	CASSYGEGSFGYTF	TGTGCCAGCAGTTATGGGGAGGGGAGCTTTGGCTACACCTTC
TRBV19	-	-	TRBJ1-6	CAVGQGGGNSPLHF	TGTGCCGTCGGACAAGGGGGGGGTAATTCACCCCTCCACTTT
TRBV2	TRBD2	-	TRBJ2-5	CASAFSGLAGELAMKTQYF	TGTGCCAGCGCCTTTTCGGGACTAGCGGGGGAGTTGGCCATGAAGACCCAGTACTTC
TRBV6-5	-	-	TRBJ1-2	CASRPGAGGGYGYTF	TGTGCCAGCAGGCCCGGTGCGGGGGGCGGCTATGGCTACACCTTC
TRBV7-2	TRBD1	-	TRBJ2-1	CASSLDRNNEQFF	TGTGCCAGCAGTTTGGACAGGAACAATGAGCAGTTCTTC
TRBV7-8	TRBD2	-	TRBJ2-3	CASSLYRRGATDTQYF	TGTGCCAGCAGCTTATACAGGCGGGGGGCCACAGATACGCAGTATTTT
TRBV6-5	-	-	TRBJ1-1	CASSPQWTEAFF	TGTGCCAGCAGCCCCCAGTGGACTGAAGCTTTCTTT
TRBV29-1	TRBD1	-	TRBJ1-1	CSVILWTGLNTEAFF	TGCAGCGTCATCCTTTGGACAGGTCTGAACACTGAAGCTTTCTTT
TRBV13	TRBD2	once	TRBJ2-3	CASSSRQRGRTDTQYF	TGTGCCAGCAGCTCACGCCAGCGGGGGCGCACAGATACGCAGTATTTT
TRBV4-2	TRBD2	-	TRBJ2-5	CASSQEPSGGPLETQYF	TGTGCCAGCAGCCAAGAACCTAGCGGGGGCCCCTTGGAGACCCAGTACTTC
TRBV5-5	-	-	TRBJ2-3	CASSLRGIGTDTQYF	TGTGCCAGCAGCTTACGGGGGATTGGCACAGATACGCAGTATTTT
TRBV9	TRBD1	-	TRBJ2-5	CASSEAGTGNRRQEAQYF	TGTGCCAGCAGTGAAGCCGGGACAGGGAACAGACGCCAAGAGGCCCAGTACTTC
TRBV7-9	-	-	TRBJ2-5	CASSQSFQETQYF	TGTGCCAGCAGCCAAAGCTTCCAAGAGACCCAGTACTTC
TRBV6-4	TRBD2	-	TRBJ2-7	CASSAPRTSDSYEQYF	TGTGCCAGCAGTGCCCCTAGGACTAGCGACTCCTACGAGCAGTACTTC
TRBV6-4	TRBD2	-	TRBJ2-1	CASSDGTRDPGEQFF	TGTGCCAGCAGTGACGGGACTAGGGATCCCGGAGAGCAGTTCTTC
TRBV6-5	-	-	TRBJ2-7	CASSYEGLAHEQYF	TGTGCCAGCAGTTACGAGGGTTTAGCACACGAGCAGTACTTC
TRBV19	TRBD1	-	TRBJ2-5	CASRVAGGVTETQYF	TGTGCCAGTAGAGTGGCAGGGGGTGTGACGGAGACCCAGTACTTC